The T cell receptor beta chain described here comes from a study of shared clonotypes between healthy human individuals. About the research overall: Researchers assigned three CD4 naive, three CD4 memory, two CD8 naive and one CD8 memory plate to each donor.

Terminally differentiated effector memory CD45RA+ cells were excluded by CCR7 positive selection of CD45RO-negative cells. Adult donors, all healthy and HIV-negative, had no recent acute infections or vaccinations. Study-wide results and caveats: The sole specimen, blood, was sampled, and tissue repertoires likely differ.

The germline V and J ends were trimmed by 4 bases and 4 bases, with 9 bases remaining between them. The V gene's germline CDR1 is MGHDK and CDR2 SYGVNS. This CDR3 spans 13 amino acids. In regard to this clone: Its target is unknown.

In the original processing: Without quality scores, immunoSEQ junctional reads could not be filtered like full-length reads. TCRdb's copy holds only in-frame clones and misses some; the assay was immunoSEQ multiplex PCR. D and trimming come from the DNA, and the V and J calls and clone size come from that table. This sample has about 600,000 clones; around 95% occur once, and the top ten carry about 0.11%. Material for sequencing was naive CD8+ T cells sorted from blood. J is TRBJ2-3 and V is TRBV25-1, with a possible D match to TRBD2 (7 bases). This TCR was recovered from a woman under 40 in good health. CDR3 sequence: CASSVGGPDTQYF. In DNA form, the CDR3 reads TGTGCCAGCAGTGTCGGGGGGCCAGATACGCAGTATTTT.